The entry below gives a single T cell receptor beta chain sequence along with its context. These data belong to a study of blood T cell repertoires in COVID-19. Looking at the study overall: Nucleic acid was either cDNA or gDNA, and it came from T cells, B-cell-depleted T cells, or PBMCs.

CDR3 length equals 17 residues. Germline V gene data show CDR1 as SGHNT and CDR2 as YENEEA. The J segment lost 6 bases and the V segment lost 3 bases, leaving 11 bases of the junction unmatched. In the source study's methods: Reference gene primers were amplified, and this amplification served to estimate nucleated cell counts. Method: immunoSEQ multiplex PCR; TCRdb's copy keeps in-frame clones and lacks some. V, J and clone size were drawn from that table, and D and trimming were deduced from the DNA. The repertoire holds hundreds of thousands of clones, around 90% seen once, with 1% in the top ten. Which cohort a participant joined came from the clinical history participants gave. Donors of Cohort 3 who recovered were those that had two negative PCRs, clearance, or symptom resolution.

The chain joins TRBV11-3 to TRBJ1-4; 9 bases align to TRBD1. The TCR originated in a woman aged 25 to 39 who had recovered from COVID-19. Sequencing input: PBMCs or T cells enriched from blood (not recorded which). The CDR3 reads CASSFGYRGLRDEKLFF. The CDR3 DNA reads as TGTGCCAGCAGCTTTGGGTACAGGGGGCTCAGAGATGAAAAACTGTTTTTT.